This TCR beta chain stems from a study of blood T cells in healthy people across ages. Donors were healthy Caucasian individuals from Russia aged about 6 to 90. The length of the CDR3 is 15 residues. Germline V gene sequence: CDR1 SNHLY, CDR2 FYNNEI. V was cut by 1 base and J by 6 bases, with 15 bases left in between. A J-beta primer mix and a sample-barcoded 5' primer were used in a second PCR of roughly 6 to 12 cycles. Each cDNA molecule was tagged by a template-switch adaptor that had 12 random nucleotides. MiXCR, run by TCRdb on the 5' RACE reads, gives a single entry per CDR3 protein. The repertoire holds about 1.1 million distinct CDR3 sequences, with 35% to 45% as singletons.

The sequence was collected from a man aged 18-30 years in good health. Input material: blood. The V gene is TRBV2, the J gene TRBJ1-1; possibly TRBD1 for D (5 bases). CDR3 in DNA: TGTGCCAGCAGTGAAGTAGGGGAAGTAGGCGCTGAAGCTTTCTTT. Encoded protein: CASSEVGEVGAEAFF.